The TCR beta chain described here comes from a study of technical replicates of blood from several donors. Germline V gene lookup returns CDR1 KGHSH and CDR2 LQKENI. V lost 2 bases and J lost 5, with 6 bases in between. There are 12 residues in the CDR3. Profiling relied on immunoSEQ multiplex PCR, and the TCRdb table lists in-frame clones only, not all of them. The sample yields approximately 70,000 clones, roughly 95% seen once. V is TRBV18 and J is TRBJ2-5; D is perhaps TRBD1 (6 bases). The specimen was T cells isolated from PBMCs. This receptor was obtained from a human donor in good health. The CDR3 loop reads CASSPGGETQYF. CDR3 sequence (DNA): TGTGCCAGCTCACCAGGGGGCGAGACCCAGTACTTC.